Following are 2 T cell receptor beta chains from one sample sequenced in a study of T cell changes during pregnancy in multiple sclerosis. Some clones are missing from TCRdb's copy, which holds only in-frame ones; the method was immunoSEQ multiplex PCR. The sample shows 50,000 or so clones, around 93% of them seen only once. The sample was CD8+ T cells from peripheral blood mononuclear cells, taken in the first trimester of pregnancy. These receptors came from a female donor with multiple sclerosis, enrolled in a pregnancy study.

The genes are TRBV7-6 and TRBJ2-2; 12 nucleotides match TRBD2. J gave up 3 bases and V 5 bases, and 7 bases lay outside the gene matches. Per the germline V gene, CDR1 is SGHVS and CDR2 is FNYEAQ. The CDR3 extends over 17 amino acids. This chain's CDR3 is CASSPRTSGTYTGELFF. The CDR3 DNA reads as TGTGCCAGCAGCCCTCGGACTAGCGGGACATACACCGGGGAGCTGTTTTTT.

Written as DNA, the CDR3 is TGCGCCAGCAGCCAATCCGGGACTAGCCTGTTCTTC. This encodes CASSQSGTSLFF. The chain has TRBV4-1 and TRBJ2-1, with 9 bases fitting TRBD2. CDR3 length equals 12 residues. The V and J ends lost 2 bases and 15 bases, in that order; junction bases with no gene match: 5. Germline V gene data show CDR1 as MGHRA and CDR2 as YSYEKL.